This TCR beta chain emerged from a study of Graves' ophthalmopathy and Graves' hyperthyroidism. Fresh peripheral blood (approximately 9.2 ml) yielded the PBMCs. TCR beta CDR3 regions were amplified from RNA transcripts. HTBI primers served in a first-round RT-PCR, which a second-round multiplex PCR followed. In TCRdb, the multiplex PCR reads were re-called with MiXCR into one record per CDR3 protein. The top ten clones hold 44% of a sample with almost 750,000 distinct CDR3 sequences, roughly 40% of them seen once. Sequenced: peripheral blood. This receptor was taken from an adult man with Graves' ophthalmopathy.

This chain's CDR3 is CSARGGQGDYGYTF. The CDR3 DNA sequence: TGCAGCGCCCGAGGGGGACAGGGCGACTATGGCTACACCTTC. The V and J genes are TRBV29-1 and TRBJ1-2; 9 bases map to TRBD1. The CDR3 consists of 14 residues. Germline V gene data show CDR1 as SQVTM and CDR2 as ANQGSEA. The ends lost 7 bases at V and 3 bases at J; junction bases unmatched: 9. Full variable domain (rest looked up from reference TRBV29-1 and TRBJ1-2): SAVISQKPSRDICQRGTSLTIQCQVDSQVTMMFWYRQQPGQSLTLIATANQGSEATYESGFVIDKFPISRPNLTFSTLTVSNMSPEDSSIYLCSARGGQGDYGYTFGSGTRLTVV.